This entry lists 9 T cell receptor beta chains sequenced from one sample in a study. In TCRdb, the 5' RACE reads were re-called with MiXCR into one record per CDR3 protein. This repertoire shows about 43,000 distinct CDR3 sequences, roughly 23% found once; its top ten account for around 4.5%. Tregs were sorted as CD4+CD25+CD127-/low cells. The sample taken for sequencing was Tregs sorted from a lymph node. The receptors derive from a female donor with breast cancer.

This clonotype was counted ten times or more. The chain is built from TRBV9 and TRBJ2-5, with D perhaps TRBD2 (5 bases). This CDR3 region has 16 residues. CDR1 SGDLS and CDR2 YYNGEE come from the germline V gene. Trimming took off 4 bases at V and 7 bases at J, with 23 bases between the two ends. Here the CDR3 DNA reads TGTGCCAGCAGCCCATCAGCGACGGACGTACGGGGGACCCAGTACTTC. Amino acid sequence: CASSPSATDVRGTQYF.

This clonotype has a handful of counts. The chain is built from TRBV5-4 and TRBJ2-1; 7 nucleotides line up with TRBD1. The trim removed 4 bases at V and 8 bases at J, leaving 6 bases unmatched. The germline gives CDR1 SGHNT, CDR2 YYREEE (reference sequence). This CDR3 comprises 13 residues. In nucleotides, the CDR3 is TGTGCCAGCAGCCCACCGACAGGGTATGAGCAGTTCTTC. It specifies CASSPPTGYEQFF. The full variable domain, rest sourced from reference TRBV5-4 and TRBJ2-1, is ETGVTQSPTHLIKTRGQQVTLRCSSQSGHNTVSWYQQALGQGPQFIFQYYREEENGRGNFPPRFSGLQFPNYSSELNVNALELDDSALYLCASSPPTGYEQFFGPGTRLTVL.

V is TRBV10-3 and J is TRBJ2-3, with 7 bases aligning to TRBD2. Germline CDR1 reads ENHRY; CDR2 reads SYGVKD. This CDR3 spans 13 amino acids. V was clipped by 7 bases and J by 2 bases; unmatched bases: 3. CDR3 sequence: CAIMGGSTDTQYF. CDR3 coding DNA: TGTGCCATCATGGGGGGGTCCACAGATACGCAGTATTTT.

The chain combines TRBV9 with TRBJ2-7; TRBD1 or TRBD2 may be the D gene (5 bases each). With 2 bases removed from V and 6 bases from J, the gap between germline ends came to 18 bases. CDR3 length equals 15 residues. Germline V gene sequence: CDR1 SGDLS, CDR2 YYNGEE. The chain's CDR3 is CASSVGTSIGGEQYF. For the CDR3, the DNA is TGTGCCAGCAGCGTCGGGACCAGTATAGGAGGCGAGCAGTACTTC.

This clonotype was detected only a few times. The genes are TRBV5-4 and TRBJ2-1; no definite D call. There are 16 residues in the CDR3. V shed 3 bases and J shed 5 bases, with 18 bases lying between them. Germline CDR1 and CDR2: SGHNT and YYREEE (reference sequence). In nucleotides, the CDR3 is TGTGCCAGCAGCTCTCCCTACCCGGGCCGGAACAATGAGCAGTTCTTC. Translation: CASSSPYPGRNNEQFF.

A remark on this clonotype: Being one base from a much bigger clone, this may be a read error. In nucleotides, the CDR3 is TGTGCCAGCAGCTTAAGAGTTTCCCGGGTGAAGTTGGACACTGAAGCTTTCTTT. This encodes CASSLRVSRVKLDTEAFF. The chain recombines TRBV7-9 with TRBJ1-1; D gene unclear. Germline CDR1 reads SEHNR; CDR2 reads FQNEAQ (reference sequence). Trimming cost V 2 bases and J 3 bases, with 22 bases left between them. The CDR3 is 18 amino acids.

In the case of this clonotype: This may come from a read error, since a much larger clone is one base off. The conserved closing phenylalanine or tryptophan is absent in this CDR3, likely reflecting a read error. The V gene is TRBV7-2, the J gene TRBJ1-2; D remains ambiguous. With 4 bases removed from V and 4 bases from J, the gap between germline ends came to 10 bases. CDR1 and CDR2 from the germline V gene are SGHTA and FQGNSA. The CDR3 is 13 amino acids. CDR3 sequence: CASSSGRTYGYTC. CDR3 sequence (DNA): TGTGCCAGCAGCTCCGGACGGACCTATGGCTACACCTGC.

For this clonotype: A much larger clone lies one base from this, so it may be a read error. This rearrangement joins TRBV28 to TRBJ1-1; D perhaps matches TRBD1 (5 bases). The germline V gene has CDR1 MDHEN and CDR2 SYDVKM. V lost 5 bases, J lost 6 bases, and 19 bases lay in between. CDR3 length: 15 residues. Here the CDR3 DNA reads TGTGCCAGCAGTGCTATTTGGGGACCCAACTCTGAAGCTTTCTTT. Translated, it gives CASSAIWGPNSEAFF.

This chain uses TRBV5-1 with TRBJ2-1; 7 bases agree with TRBD1. Germline V CDR1 and CDR2: SGHRS, YFSETQ. V was pared by 7 bases and J by 0 bases, with 10 bases of the junction left unmatched. This CDR3 is built from 16 residues. The CDR3 nucleotides read TGCGCCAGCGGCGTGATGGGACAGAGCTCCTACAATGAGCAGTTCTTC. Protein sequence: CASGVMGQSSYNEQFF. Together with reference TRBV5-1 and TRBJ2-1, the CDR3 gives the full variable domain: KAGVTQTPRYLIKTRGQQVTLSCSPISGHRSVSWYQQTPGQGLQFLFEYFSETQRNKGNFPGRFSGRQFSNSRSEMNVSTLELGDSALYLCASGVMGQSSYNEQFFGPGTRLTVL.